The rows below give T cell receptor beta chains drawn from one sample of a study of cytomegalovirus exposure and HLA in healthy donors. Using immunoSEQ multiplex PCR, the repertoire was profiled, and TCRdb retains in-frame clones only, with some absent. The sample has more than 150,000 clones; 70% to 80% are singletons. The sequenced material came from PBMCs. These receptor sequences come from a girl aged 5-17 years in good health and CMV-seropositive. The CDR3 runs from the conserved cysteine through the conserved F or W. D genes are given only for firm matches. Rows give clone size only sometimes, using once, few, many, or a class for an expanded clone.

V gene,clone size,J gene,D gene,CDR3 DNA,CDR3 protein
TRBV30,.,TRBJ2-5,TRBD2,TGTGCATACCGGCGGACTAGCGGATACCAAGAGACCCAGTACTTC,CAYRRTSGYQETQYF
TRBV2,.,TRBJ2-2,.,TGTGCCAGCAGTCTGACAGGTTTCAGAGCCACCGGGGAGCTGTTTTTT,CASSLTGFRATGELFF
TRBV4-2,.,TRBJ1-2,.,TGTGCCAGCAGCCAAGAAGCGCAGGGGAACTATGGCTACACCTTC,CASSQEAQGNYGYTF
TRBV2,few,TRBJ1-5,TRBD1,TGTGCCAGCAGTCGGACAGGGATTGATCAGCCCCAGCATTTT,CASSRTGIDQPQHF
TRBV5-1,once,TRBJ1-4,.,TGCGCCAGCAGCTCAGACAGAAATGAAAAACTGTTTTTT,CASSSDRNEKLFF
TRBV2,.,TRBJ2-1,.,TGTGCCGCGGACAGTTCGGGAAATGAGCAGTTCTTC,CAADSSGNEQFF
TRBV11-2,.,TRBJ1-1,.,TGTGCCAGCAGCTTTGGTGGGGCGCGCACTGAAGCTTTCTTT,CASSFGGARTEAFF
TRBV6-5,.,TRBJ1-1,TRBD1,TGTGCCAGCAGCCCTGACAGGGTATCGGCTTTCTTT,CASSPDRVSAFF
TRBV10-2,.,TRBJ1-6,TRBD1,TGCGCCAGCAGACCAGTTGGGCAGAAGACAGGGGTTTCACCCCTCCACTTT,CASRPVGQKTGVSPLHF
TRBV5-4,.,TRBJ1-2,.,TGTGCCAGCACCCTTGGGGGGACTGCAACAAACTATGGCTACACCTTC,CASTLGGTATNYGYTF
TRBV18,.,TRBJ2-3,.,TGTGCCAGCTCACCAGGGGGGTTCACAGATACGCAGTATTTT,CASSPGGFTDTQYF
TRBV12-5,.,TRBJ2-3,TRBD1,TGTGCTAGTGGTTCGGCCACAGGGGGTTATACGCAGTATTTT,CASGSATGGYTQYF
TRBV27,.,TRBJ1-2,TRBD1,TGTGCCAGCAGTACCCTACAGGGGCCGTACTATGGCTACACCTTC,CASSTLQGPYYGYTF
TRBV5-6,few,TRBJ1-6,TRBD1,TGTGCCAGCAGCATAGACAGGGTCCCTAATTCACCCCTCCACTTT,CASSIDRVPNSPLHF
TRBV10-3,.,TRBJ2-7,TRBD1,TGTGCCATCAGTGAGGGGGCCAGGGGGCGGTACGAGCAGTACTTC,CAISEGARGRYEQYF
TRBV13,.,TRBJ2-3,TRBD2,TGTGCCAGCGGCGGGGGGACAGATACGCAGTATTTT,CASGGGTDTQYF
TRBV14,few,TRBJ2-1,.,TGTGCCAGCAGCCTATCACCGTGGCAGGGGTCTACGAGAAATGAGCAGTTCTTC,CASSLSPWQGSTRNEQFF
TRBV4-3,few,TRBJ2-2,TRBD1,TGCGCCAGCAGCCAAGATGGGGACAGAAACACCGGGGAGCTGTTTTTT,CASSQDGDRNTGELFF
TRBV5-1,.,TRBJ2-3,TRBD2,TGCGCCAGCAGCTCCACGAGCGGGGCTAGCACAGATACGCAGTATTTT,CASSSTSGASTDTQYF
TRBV4-3,.,TRBJ1-6,.,TGCGCCAGCAGCCATGGTACAGGGACCAATTCACCCCTCCACTTT,CASSHGTGTNSPLHF
TRBV7-2,.,TRBJ2-5,.,TGTGCCAGCAGCCGGACAGTGTACCAAGAGACCCAGTACTTC,CASSRTVYQETQYF
TRBV5-1,.,TRBJ2-5,.,TGCGCCAGCAGCTTGGCCAGCGTAGAGGAGACCCAGTACTTC,CASSLASVEETQYF
TRBV6-5,once,TRBJ1-6,.,TGTGCCAGCAGTTACTCGAACCGGGCCCTCCACTTT,CASSYSNRALHF
TRBV5-6,.,TRBJ1-2,.,TGTGCCAGCAGCCTAGGACCGGGGGGTGGCTACACCTTC,CASSLGPGGGYTF
TRBV18,.,TRBJ1-5,TRBD1,TGTGCCAGCTCACTTACACAGGGGGCTGAATTCATTAGCAATCAGCCCCAGCATTTT,CASSLTQGAEFISNQPQHF
TRBV7-9,.,TRBJ1-2,.,TGTGCCAGCAGCTTAGAGGTCAGCGTAGGGGGCTATGGCTACACCTTC,CASSLEVSVGGYGYTF
TRBV19,.,TRBJ2-1,TRBD2,TGTGCCAGTAGTAGCAACGCGGGGGGGCCCGGCAATGAGCAGTTCTTC,CASSSNAGGPGNEQFF
TRBV5-4,.,TRBJ1-4,.,TGTGCCAGCAGCCCGGGGGGATATCGAGAAAAACTGTTTTTT,CASSPGGYREKLFF
TRBV13,.,TRBJ2-3,TRBD2,TGTGCCAGCAGCTATGGACTAGCGGGGGCCACGAGCACAGATACGCAGTATTTT,CASSYGLAGATSTDTQYF
TRBV15,.,TRBJ2-3,TRBD2,TGTGCCACCAGCGGACTAGCGGGGGGGATGGGGGGAGCTAGCACAGATACGCAGTATTTT,CATSGLAGGMGGASTDTQYF
TRBV10-2,few,TRBJ1-1,.,TGCGCCAGCAGTGAGTCCAGAAACACTGAAGCTTTCTTT,CASSESRNTEAFF
TRBV7-6,.,TRBJ2-7,TRBD2,TGTGCCAGCAGCTTAGCCGGGGGGGGCGAGCAGTACTTC,CASSLAGGGEQYF
TRBV19,.,TRBJ2-7,.,TGTGCCAGGACCTGGCCCCCAGGGCCCCACGAGCAGTACTTC,CARTWPPGPHEQYF
TRBV7-8,once,TRBJ2-7,.,TGTGCCAGCAGCTTCGGGGAGCACTACGAGCAGTACTTC,CASSFGEHYEQYF
TRBV11-2,.,TRBJ2-7,.,TGTGCCAGCAGCTTAGGCGGAGGATTCTACGAGCAGTACTTC,CASSLGGGFYEQYF
TRBV25-1,.,TRBJ1-6,TRBD1,TGTGCCAGCAGTGTTACCGGGACAGGGTCATCACCCCTCCACTTT,CASSVTGTGSSPLHF
TRBV9,.,TRBJ1-2,TRBD1,TGTGCCAGCAGCGCCACAGGGGGCGAATATGGCTACACCTTC,CASSATGGEYGYTF
TRBV6-5,.,TRBJ1-2,.,TGTGCCAGCAGAACAGTCAACTATGGCTACACCTTC,CASRTVNYGYTF
TRBV5-1,.,TRBJ2-7,TRBD2,TGCGCCAGCAGCTTCTTGCTAGCGGGGGGCTACGAGCAGTACTTC,CASSFLLAGGYEQYF
TRBV5-1,.,TRBJ1-2,.,TGCGCCAGCAGCCCGGACACCGGCTATGGCTACACCTTC,CASSPDTGYGYTF
TRBV11-3,.,TRBJ1-3,.,TGTGCCAGCAGCACACAACAGGGAAGAAACACCATATATTTT,CASSTQQGRNTIYF
TRBV4-1,.,TRBJ2-1,TRBD1,TGCGCCAGCAGCTATACGGGACAGGGATACAATGAGCAGTTCTTC,CASSYTGQGYNEQFF
TRBV2,.,TRBJ1-1,TRBD1,TGTGCCACGAGACAGGGGACTGAAGCTTTCTTT,CATRQGTEAFF
TRBV25-1,.,TRBJ2-4,.,TGTGCCAGCAGTGAGCCGGGAATAGCCAAAAACATTCAGTACTTC,CASSEPGIAKNIQYF
TRBV6-4,.,TRBJ2-3,TRBD1,TGTGCCAGCAGTGACGGGGGACAGAGCACAGATACGCAGTATTTT,CASSDGGQSTDTQYF
TRBV9,.,TRBJ2-3,.,TGTGCCAGCAGCGAGGACTCATCTCATACGCAGTATTTT,CASSEDSSHTQYF
TRBV21-1,.,TRBJ2-1,.,TGTGCCAGCAGCAAGATAGCCAGAGGAGACAATGAGCAGTTCTTC,CASSKIARGDNEQFF
TRBV13,.,TRBJ2-7,.,TGTGCCAGCAGCTTAGCGCAGGGGTCAGCCTACGAGCAGTACTTC,CASSLAQGSAYEQYF
TRBV30,.,TRBJ2-3,TRBD2,TGTGCCTGGAAGCGGGGAGATACGCAGTATTTT,CAWKRGDTQYF
TRBV7-2,.,TRBJ2-1,.,TGTGCCAGCAGCTCCCGGACTTTCTACAATGAGCAGTTCTTC,CASSSRTFYNEQFF
TRBV5-1,.,TRBJ2-7,.,TGCGCCAGCAGCTTGGATCAGACTTTCTACGAGCAGTACTTC,CASSLDQTFYEQYF
TRBV7-9,.,TRBJ2-5,TRBD1,TGTGCCAGCAGCCCCCGACAGGGAACAGAGACCCAGTACTTC,CASSPRQGTETQYF
TRBV4-2,.,TRBJ2-7,TRBD1,TGTGCCAGCAGCCATGGGGGACAGTACGAGCAGTACTTC,CASSHGGQYEQYF
TRBV7-2,.,TRBJ2-7,TRBD2,TGTGCCAGCAGCGCTTTAGCGGGGGGGCAGATCGAGCAGTACTTC,CASSALAGGQIEQYF
TRBV9,.,TRBJ1-1,.,TGTGCCAGCAGCCATCGAGGAGGGCTCGCCATGAACACTGAAGCTTTCTTT,CASSHRGGLAMNTEAFF
TRBV5-4,.,TRBJ1-4,.,TGTGCCAGCAGCGGGGGGAATGAAAAACTGTTTTTT,CASSGGNEKLFF
TRBV5-4,once,TRBJ2-3,TRBD2,TGTGCCAGCAGCCGAGGAGCGGGGGATAGCACAGATACGCAGTATTTT,CASSRGAGDSTDTQYF
TRBV7-2,.,TRBJ2-5,TRBD2,TGTGCCAGCAGCCAACCTCCGGGGGGAGAGACCCAGTACTTC,CASSQPPGGETQYF
TRBV5-5,once,TRBJ2-7,.,TGTGCCAGCAGCTTGCAGGTCCCAACCTACGAGCAGTACTTC,CASSLQVPTYEQYF